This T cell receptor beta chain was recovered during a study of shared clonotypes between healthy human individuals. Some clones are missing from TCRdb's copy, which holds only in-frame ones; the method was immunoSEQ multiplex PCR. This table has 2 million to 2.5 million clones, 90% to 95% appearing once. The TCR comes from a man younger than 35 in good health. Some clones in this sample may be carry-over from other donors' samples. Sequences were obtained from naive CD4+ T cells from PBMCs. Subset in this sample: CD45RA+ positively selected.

CDR3 nucleotide sequence: TGTGCCAGCAACAACTACTCTAATGAAAAACTGTTTTTT. Protein product: CASNNYSNEKLFF. The chain links TRBV28 to TRBJ1-4; D is unclear. Trimming pared 7 bases from V and 3 bases from J, leaving 9 bases between. Germline values: CDR1 MDHEN, CDR2 SYDVKM. There are 13 residues in the CDR3.